The T cell receptor beta chain under discussion was sequenced for a study of T cell clusters in autoimmune cytopenias. Study results and limitations: No experiment has yet validated the function of the T cell clusters defined in silico. The cluster-lack signature was not seen for secondary cytopenia versus chronic lymphocytic leukemia.

The CDR3 consists of 15 residues. Germline V gives CDR1 ENHRY, CDR2 SYGVKD. TRB was amplified by touch-down multiplex PCR, primer pools A and B combined. Following a re-call of the multiplex PCR reads, TCRdb has one entry per CDR3 protein and lacks DNA. Its clone listing holds approximately 5,100 distinct CDR3 sequences. TRB was amplified from about 250 ng of peripheral blood genomic DNA per sample. A word on this clonotype: Its specificity is unknown.

This same sample was also part of a study on T cell repertoires in aging, cancer and after chemotherapy. From that report: Healthy donors lost TCR diversity with age mainly through richness, cancer patients through richness and evenness.

The source of this sequence is a human donor in good health. The chain employs TRBV10-3 and TRBJ1-2; absent DNA, TCRdb's TRBD1 call cannot be checked. Source material: peripheral blood. The chain's CDR3 is CAIREGQEQIYGYTF.